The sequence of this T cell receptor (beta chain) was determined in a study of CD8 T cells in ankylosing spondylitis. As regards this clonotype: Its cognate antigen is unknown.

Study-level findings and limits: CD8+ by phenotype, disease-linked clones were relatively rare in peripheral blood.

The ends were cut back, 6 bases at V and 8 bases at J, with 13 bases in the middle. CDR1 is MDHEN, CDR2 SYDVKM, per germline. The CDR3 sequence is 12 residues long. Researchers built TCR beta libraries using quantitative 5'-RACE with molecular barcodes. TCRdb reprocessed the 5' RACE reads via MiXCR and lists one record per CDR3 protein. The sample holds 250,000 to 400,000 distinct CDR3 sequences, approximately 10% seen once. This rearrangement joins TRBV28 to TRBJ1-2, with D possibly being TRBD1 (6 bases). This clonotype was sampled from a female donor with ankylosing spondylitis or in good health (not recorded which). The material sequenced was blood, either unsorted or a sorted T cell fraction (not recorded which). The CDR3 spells CASSFGQSGYTF. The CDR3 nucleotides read TGTGCCAGCAGCTTTGGACAGTCGGGCTACACCTTC.